The 5 T cell receptor beta chains below were found in one sample sequenced in a study of T-cell memory formation after mild COVID-19. TCRdb re-called the 5' RACE reads through MiXCR, storing one row per CDR3 protein. Of about 140,000 distinct CDR3 sequences detected, roughly 13% appear once; the ten largest clones hold approximately 30%. Sequencing input: PBMCs or a T cell subset sorted from them (not recorded which). The receptors were gathered from an adult woman who had mild COVID-19 (a few samples of this study predate the infection). Cell type and time point are not known.

A remark on this clonotype: Since no conserved phenylalanine or tryptophan closes the CDR3, a read error is the likely cause. This rearrangement joins TRBV11-2 to TRBJ2-1, with 11 positions matching TRBD2. This CDR3 is built from 15 residues. Looked up from germline, CDR1 is SGHAT and CDR2 is FQNNGV. With V trimmed by 1 base and J by 4 bases, 0 bases remained unmatched. The CDR3: CASSLGLAGYNEQFC. The CDR3 coding sequence is TGTGCCAGCAGCTTAGGACTAGCGGGGTACAATGAGCAGTTCTGC.

The V call is TRBV5-1, the J call TRBJ2-1; D perhaps matches TRBD2 (6 bases). V shed 0 bases and J shed 8 bases, with 21 bases lying between them. Germline CDR1 is SGHRS and CDR2 is YFSETQ. The CDR3 spans 17 residues. CDR3 sequence reads: CASSLAAGSGILDEQFF. DNA of the CDR3: TGCGCCAGCAGCTTGGCCGCGGGGTCAGGGATCTTGGATGAGCAGTTCTTC.

This clonotype has at least ten counts. This rearrangement joins TRBV20-1 to TRBJ2-7; 7 bases agree with TRBD2. CDR1 and CDR2 from the germline V gene are DFQATT and SNEGSKA (reference sequence). Trimming removed 6 bases from V and 2 bases from J; junction bases left unmatched: 10. This CDR3 region has 14 residues. CDR3 bases: TGCAGTGCCCCCTTAGCGGGCGCTCCCTACGAGCAGTACTTC. Translating it yields CSAPLAGAPYEQYF.

V and J are TRBV6-5 and TRBJ2-7; TRBD2 might be the D (6 bases). This CDR3 is 14 amino acids long. V was trimmed by 7 bases and J by 4 bases, leaving 17 bases between them. Germline assignment: CDR1 MNHEY and CDR2 SVGAGI. CDR3 residues: CASKFETRGYEQYF. The CDR3 DNA sequence: TGTGCCAGCAAATTCGAAACCCGGGGGTACGAGCAGTACTTC.

This clonotype was detected a few times. The chain has TRBV5-1 and TRBJ1-1; TRBD1 agrees at 9 bases. The germline CDR1 and CDR2 sequences are SGHRS and YFSETQ. V trimming: 3 bases; J trimming: 7 bases; junction bases outside the gene matches: 7. The CDR3 runs to 14 residues. The CDR3 DNA reads TGCGCCAGCAGCTCACCCCTGGGACAGGGTGAAGCTTTCTTT. This codes for CASSSPLGQGEAFF.